This T cell receptor beta chain was identified during a study of radiation and T cells in renal cell carcinoma. Study details: Nephrectomy followed 15 Gy stereotactic body radiation by 4 weeks. Notes on the study in general: Top tumor clonotypes rose in blood 2 weeks post-radiation, then contracted. Baseline intratumoral clonotype presence is unknown without pretreatment biopsies.

Time point specified: baseline pretreatment blood. Treatment meaning: 15 Gy SBRT to primary tumor, nephrectomy 4 weeks later. This renal cell carcinoma was of the clear cell type. Turning to this clone: Its antigen is as yet unknown.

This CDR3 has 13 residues. V dropped 5 bases and J dropped 6 bases, with 11 bases sitting between them. CDR1 and CDR2 (germline): SGDLS, YYNGEE. Here immunoSEQ multiplex PCR was the method, and the copy in TCRdb shows in-frame clones only, minus some. The table lists about 140,000 clones, roughly 83% of them singletons, with roughly 25% in the top ten. The sequencing used blood, collected from a patient whose treatment included radiotherapy and nephrectomy. The V gene is TRBV9, the J gene TRBJ2-2; tentative D call: TRBD1 (5 bases). The TCR sequence derives from a woman aged 45-65 years with renal cell carcinoma. CDR3 in amino acids: CASSSIGAGELFF. Here the CDR3 DNA reads TGTGCCAGCAGTAGTATAGGGGCCGGGGAGCTGTTTTTT.